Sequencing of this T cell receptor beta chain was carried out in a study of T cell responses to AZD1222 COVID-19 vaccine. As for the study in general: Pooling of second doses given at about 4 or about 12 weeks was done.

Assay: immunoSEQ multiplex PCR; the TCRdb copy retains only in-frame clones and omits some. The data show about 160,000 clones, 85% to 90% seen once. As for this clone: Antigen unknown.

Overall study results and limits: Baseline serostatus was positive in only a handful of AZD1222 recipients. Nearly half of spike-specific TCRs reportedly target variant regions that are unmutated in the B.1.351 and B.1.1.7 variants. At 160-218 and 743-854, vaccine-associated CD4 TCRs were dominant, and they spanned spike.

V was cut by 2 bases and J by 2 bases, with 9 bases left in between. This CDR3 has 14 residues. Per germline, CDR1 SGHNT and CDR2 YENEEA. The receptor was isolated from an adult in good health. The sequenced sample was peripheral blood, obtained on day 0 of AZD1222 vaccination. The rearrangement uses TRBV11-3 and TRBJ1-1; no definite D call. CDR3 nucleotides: TGTGCCAGCAGCTTAAACCGTGACAACACTGAAGCTTTCTTT. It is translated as CASSLNRDNTEAFF.